A single sample is the source of the 29 T cell receptor beta chains below, sequenced in a study of TIL therapy for anti-PD-1-resistant metastatic lung cancer. Sequencing used immunoSEQ v3. The assay was immunoSEQ multiplex PCR, and TCRdb's table has in-frame clones only and misses some. The sample holds just under 60,000 clones, 73% seen once. Time point specified: pre-treatment sample, taken before nivolumab and TIL therapy. The sample was blood, taken at baseline. All receptors derive from a person between 25 and 79 years old with non-small cell lung cancer.

For the CDR3, the DNA is TGTGCCAGCAGTAAAAACAATGAGCAGTTCTTC. It specifies CASSKNNEQFF. J is TRBJ2-1 and V is TRBV28; D is uncertain. The CDR3 totals 11 residues. V was trimmed by 5 bases and J by 5 bases, leaving 4 bases between them. Germline assignment: CDR1 MDHEN and CDR2 SYDVKM.

The chain links TRBV7-2 to TRBJ2-7, with 7 bases lining up with TRBD2. The CDR3 is 18 amino acids. Unmatched junction bases numbered 15, after V lost 1 base and J lost 3 bases. The germline V gene has CDR1 SGHTA and CDR2 FQGNSA. The DNA of the CDR3 is TGTGCCAGCAGCTTAGACGGGTATCCGCTAGCGGACTACTACGAGCAGTACTTC. Protein sequence: CASSLDGYPLADYYEQYF.

The chain uses TRBV7-2 and TRBJ1-2, with no clear D. Germline values: CDR1 SGHTA, CDR2 FQGNSA. Trimming left V 3 bases short and J 2 bases short, with 13 bases between. CDR3 size: 15 residues. CDR3 DNA sequence: TGTGCCAGCAGCTTGTTATTCGGGTCCAACTATGGCTACACCTTC. Translated: CASSLLFGSNYGYTF.

This clone was seen once. J is TRBJ2-5 and V is TRBV29-1, with TRBD2 matching over 9 bases. The CDR3 extends over 14 amino acids. In germline, CDR1 is SQVTM, CDR2 ANQGSEA. V was pared by 6 bases and J by 2 bases, with 7 bases of the junction left unmatched. The CDR3: CSVDTLAGQETQYF. CDR3 DNA sequence: TGCAGCGTCGATACACTAGCGGGTCAAGAGACCCAGTACTTC.

DNA of the CDR3: TGTGCCAGCAGCGCACAGGGGGCGGCAGATACGCAGTATTTT. It codes for CASSAQGAADTQYF. This sequence joins TRBV5-5 and TRBJ2-3, with 9 bases identical to TRBD1. V shed 4 bases, J shed 4 bases, and the junction held 4 bases outside the gene matches. This CDR3 is built from 14 residues. Per the germline V gene, CDR1 is SGHKS and CDR2 is YYEKEE (reference sequence).

The V and J genes are TRBV6-1 and TRBJ2-5; a weak D match, TRBD2 (6 bases). The CDR3 has 14 amino acids. Germline V gene sequence: CDR1 MNHNS, CDR2 SASEGT. V dropped 4 bases and J dropped 9 bases, with 18 bases sitting between them. The CDR3 DNA follows: TGTGCCAGCAGTGTCGGGGGAGTCCCCGGGTCCCAGTACTTC. It codes for CASSVGGVPGSQYF.

This clone was found a few times. This chain joins TRBV7-2 and TRBJ1-2; D may be TRBD1 (6 bases). Germline-derived CDR1 and CDR2 are SGHTA and FQGNSA. Trimming cost V 2 bases and J 7 bases, with 11 bases left between them. The CDR3 is 13 amino acids. The CDR3 bases are TGTGCCAGCAGCTTAAATCAGGGGACTGGCTACACCTTC. It is translated as CASSLNQGTGYTF.

This chain links TRBV11-2 with TRBJ2-1, with a tentative D call TRBD2 (5 bases). Germline V gene lookup returns CDR1 SGHAT and CDR2 FQNNGV. CDR3 length: 16 amino acids. V was clipped by 5 bases and J by 1 base, with 15 bases between them. The CDR3 nucleotides read TGTGCCAGCAGCACCCGGGGTCCCGTATCCTACAATGAGCAGTTCTTC. This sequence encodes CASSTRGPVSYNEQFF.

The chain recombines TRBV19 with TRBJ2-7; D perhaps matches TRBD2 (6 bases). CDR1 and CDR2 (germline): LNHDA, SQIVND (reference sequence). V shed 10 bases and J shed 2 bases, with 15 bases lying between them. This CDR3 region has 13 residues. The CDR3 region is CATRLGPTYEQYF. The CDR3 bases are TGTGCCACCAGACTAGGTCCCACCTACGAGCAGTACTTC.

In its sample, this clone was seen a few times. The chain has TRBV10-1 and TRBJ1-5, with a weak D call TRBD1 (5 bases). Germline lookup yields CDR1 WNHNN and CDR2 SYGVQD (reference sequence). The V gene lost 5 bases and the J gene lost 15 bases, with 20 bases spanning the gap. The CDR3 is 13 amino acids. The CDR3 protein is CASSPYPGGSMHF. The CDR3 DNA reads TGCGCCAGCAGTCCTTATCCCGGGGGTTCCATGCATTTT.

V gene TRBV6-5 combines with J gene TRBJ1-4; no clear D gene. In germline, CDR1 is MNHEY, CDR2 SVGAGI. V shed 2 bases and J shed 8 bases, with 9 bases lying between them. CDR3 length: 13 amino acids. The CDR3 is CASSYQVREKLFF. The CDR3 DNA reads as TGTGCCAGCAGTTACCAGGTCCGGGAAAAACTGTTTTTT.

The chain carries TRBV27 and TRBJ2-3; D possibly corresponds to TRBD2 (5 bases). The germline CDR1 and CDR2 sequences are MNHEY and SMNVEV (reference sequence). This CDR3 has 13 amino acids. V dropped 5 bases and J dropped 6 bases, with 12 bases sitting between them. The CDR3 protein is CASSRWERDTQYF. In DNA form, the CDR3 reads TGTGCCAGCAGTAGGTGGGAGCGGGATACGCAGTATTTT.

The chain uses TRBV28 and TRBJ1-1; D is ambiguous. Trimming pared 3 bases from V and 2 bases from J, leaving 4 bases between. CDR3 length equals 12 residues. Germline values: CDR1 MDHEN, CDR2 SYDVKM. CDR3 region: CASSFGNTEAFF. The CDR3 bases are TGTGCCAGCAGTTTCGGCAACACTGAAGCTTTCTTT. The full variable domain, rest sourced from reference TRBV28 and TRBJ1-1, is DVKVTQSSRYLVKRTGEKVFLECVQDMDHENMFWYRQDPGLGLRLIYFSYDVKMKEKGDIPEGYSVSREKKERFSLILESASTNQTSMYLCASSFGNTEAFFGQGTRLTVV.

The V gene is TRBV7-2, the J gene TRBJ1-5; 7 bases line up with TRBD1. Germline V gene sequence: CDR1 SGHTA, CDR2 FQGNSA. With 7 bases clipped from V and 3 bases from J, the junction kept 6 bases outside the gene matches. The CDR3 spans 14 residues. This CDR3 reads CASTLTGNNQPQHF. The CDR3 DNA reads as TGTGCCAGCACCTTGACAGGGAACAATCAGCCCCAGCATTTT.

This clone was counted once. V and J are TRBV5-8 and TRBJ2-7; D is undetermined. V was cut by 0 bases and J by 5 bases, with 12 bases left in between. The CDR3 totals 14 residues. Germline values: CDR1 SGHTS, CDR2 YDEGEE. Here the CDR3 DNA reads TGTGCCAGCAGCTTGGAACCCCTTGGGAACGAGCAGTACTTC. It yields the protein CASSLEPLGNEQYF.

The chain carries TRBV7-8 and TRBJ2-5; possibly TRBD2 for D (6 bases). The CDR3 spans 15 residues. Trimming took 1 base from V and 5 from J, leaving 14 bases between them. The germline gives CDR1 SGHVS, CDR2 FQNEAQ. The CDR3 coding sequence is TGTGCCAGCAGCTTAGAGCGGGCCCTGCGGGAGACCCAGTACTTC. This codes for CASSLERALRETQYF.

About this clone: A single base separates this from a much larger clone, so it may be a read error. The V and J genes are TRBV6-5 and TRBJ2-7, with D possibly TRBD2 on 6 matching bases. The CDR3 sequence is 14 residues long. CDR1 is MNHEY and CDR2 is SVGAGI in the germline V gene. In nucleotides, the CDR3 is TGTGCCTGCAGTCCCCACGGGGGATTCTACGAGCAGTACTTC. Its protein product is CACSPHGGFYEQYF.

CDR3 DNA: TGTGCCACCAGCACAGAGGAGGAGTATAATTCACCCCTCCACTTT. As protein: CATSTEEEYNSPLHF. V usage is TRBV15 and J usage is TRBJ1-6; no clear D. The CDR3 extends over 15 amino acids. The germline gives CDR1 LNHNV, CDR2 YYDKDF (reference sequence). Trimming shortened V by 4 bases and J by 4 bases, and 11 bases separated the two germline ends.

V usage is TRBV7-2 and J usage is TRBJ1-2; D gene unclear. The germline V and J ends were trimmed by 5 bases and 1 base, with 5 bases remaining between them. The length of the CDR3 is 12 residues. CDR1 and CDR2 (germline): SGHTA, FQGNSA. CDR3 loop: CASSPRNYGYTF. The CDR3 region has the DNA TGTGCCAGCAGCCCCCGTAACTATGGCTACACCTTC.

This clone has just one count. The gene calls are TRBV10-3 and TRBJ2-7; the match to TRBD1 covers 8 bases. The CDR3 is 17 residues long. The germline gives CDR1 ENHRY, CDR2 SYGVKD. The V segment lost 5 bases and the J segment 1 base; nucleotides outside the gene matches: 13. The CDR3 DNA is TGTGCCATCAGTCCCCTCGGCGGCAGGGGGCGATCCTACGAGCAGTACTTC. Translated, it gives CAISPLGGRGRSYEQYF.

The chain uses TRBV5-6 and TRBJ2-5, with a tentative D call TRBD2 (6 bases). The CDR3 is made up of 14 amino acids. V lost 6 bases, J lost 2 bases, and 14 bases lay in between. Looked up from germline, CDR1 is SGHDT and CDR2 is YYEEEE. CDR3 nucleotide sequence: TGTGCCAGCAACCGCCCGGGGGATCAAGAGACCCAGTACTTC. It codes for CASNRPGDQETQYF.

This clone was counted between two and nine times. The chain recombines TRBV19 with TRBJ1-5, with 8 bases aligning to TRBD1. Germline V gene sequence: CDR1 LNHDA, CDR2 SQIVND (reference sequence). The CDR3 sequence is 16 residues long. V was pared by 6 bases and J by 3 bases, with 10 bases of the junction left unmatched. The CDR3 region is CASRALRDRHNQPQHF. CDR3 nucleotides: TGTGCCAGTAGAGCACTCCGGGACAGGCACAATCAGCCCCAGCATTTT.

This chain uses TRBV6-1 with TRBJ1-2; no firm D call. The CDR3 is 14 amino acids. Germline values: CDR1 MNHNS, CDR2 SASEGT. V lost 7 bases and J lost 8, with 20 bases in between. The DNA for the CDR3 is TGTGCCAGCATTTCGACGGCCTCTGGGAGCGGCTACACCTTC. Translated: CASISTASGSGYTF.

This rearrangement joins TRBV7-9 to TRBJ1-3; D uncertain. CDR3 length: 16 amino acids. Germline CDR1 and CDR2: SEHNR and FQNEAQ (reference sequence). Trimming stripped 3 bases from V and 0 bases from J, with 12 bases between. This chain's CDR3 is CASSFFHSFSGNTIYF. The CDR3 nucleotides read TGTGCCAGCAGCTTTTTCCACAGCTTCTCTGGAAACACCATATATTTT.

This clone has a single count. This chain links TRBV28 with TRBJ1-6; 10 positions agree with TRBD1. The junction had 6 bases not matched to a gene; V was cut back by 6 bases and J by 7 bases. The CDR3 loop spans 15 amino acids. CDR1 and CDR2 (germline): MDHEN, SYDVKM. The chain's CDR3 is CASRKRTGGNSPLHF. CDR3 nucleotide sequence: TGTGCCAGCAGAAAAAGGACAGGGGGAAATTCACCCCTCCACTTT. Based on the CDR3 plus reference TRBV28 and TRBJ1-6, the full variable domain is DVKVTQSSRYLVKRTGEKVFLECVQDMDHENMFWYRQDPGLGLRLIYFSYDVKMKEKGDIPEGYSVSREKKERFSLILESASTNQTSMYLCASRKRTGGNSPLHFGNGTRLTVT.

The chain carries TRBV5-1 and TRBJ1-1, with a tentative D call TRBD1 (6 bases). V shed 2 bases and J shed 2 bases, with 16 bases lying between them. Germline CDR1 reads SGHRS; CDR2 reads YFSETQ. CDR3 length equals 16 residues. The CDR3 DNA is TGCGCCAGCAGCTTCGCCGCAGGGGAAGGTAACACTGAAGCTTTCTTT. It yields the protein CASSFAAGEGNTEAFF.

The rearrangement joins TRBV9 to TRBJ1-3; TRBD1 agrees at 7 bases. This CDR3 comprises 13 residues. The germline CDR1 and CDR2 sequences are SGDLS and YYNGEE. Trimming took 4 bases from V and 4 from J; bases not matched to a gene: 2. The CDR3 region is CASSQGEGNTIYF. CDR3 in DNA: TGTGCCAGCAGCCAGGGGGAGGGAAACACCATATATTTT.

The chain uses TRBV5-1 and TRBJ2-1; 13 nucleotides match TRBD2. J was trimmed by 5 bases and V by 7 bases; bases with no gene match: 3. Germline CDR1 SGHRS, CDR2 YFSETQ. The CDR3 extends over 14 amino acids. CDR3 in DNA: TGCGCCAGCGGGACTAGCGGGGACGACAATGAGCAGTTCTTC. It translates to CASGTSGDDNEQFF.

The chain employs TRBV6-1 and TRBJ1-3, with D perhaps TRBD1 (5 bases). This CDR3 spans 17 amino acids. Deletions cut 4 bases from V and 3 bases from J, with 19 bases between. Germline CDR1 and CDR2: MNHNS and SASEGT. The CDR3 sequence: CASSGSLTGTHGNTIYF. CDR3 nucleotides: TGTGCCAGCAGTGGCAGTTTGACCGGGACCCATGGAAACACCATATATTTT.